The T cell receptor beta chain described here comes from a study of control samples from healthy donors and cancer patients. The CDR3 runs 15 residues. Trimming cost V 0 bases and J 2 bases; bases outside gene matches: 4. Germline-derived CDR1 and CDR2 are SGHRS and YFSETQ. The protocol was immunoSEQ multiplex PCR, while the TCRdb copy is restricted to in-frame clones and leaves out a portion. Of roughly 55,000 clones listed, around 90% are singletons. V and J are TRBV5-1 and TRBJ1-2; 7 positions match TRBD1. The source material was blood. This TCR was sampled from a man between 45 and 60 years old in good health. As DNA, the CDR3 is TGCGCCAGCAGCTTGGGAGGGGGCGCGAACTATGGCTACACCTTC. This codes for CASSLGGGANYGYTF.